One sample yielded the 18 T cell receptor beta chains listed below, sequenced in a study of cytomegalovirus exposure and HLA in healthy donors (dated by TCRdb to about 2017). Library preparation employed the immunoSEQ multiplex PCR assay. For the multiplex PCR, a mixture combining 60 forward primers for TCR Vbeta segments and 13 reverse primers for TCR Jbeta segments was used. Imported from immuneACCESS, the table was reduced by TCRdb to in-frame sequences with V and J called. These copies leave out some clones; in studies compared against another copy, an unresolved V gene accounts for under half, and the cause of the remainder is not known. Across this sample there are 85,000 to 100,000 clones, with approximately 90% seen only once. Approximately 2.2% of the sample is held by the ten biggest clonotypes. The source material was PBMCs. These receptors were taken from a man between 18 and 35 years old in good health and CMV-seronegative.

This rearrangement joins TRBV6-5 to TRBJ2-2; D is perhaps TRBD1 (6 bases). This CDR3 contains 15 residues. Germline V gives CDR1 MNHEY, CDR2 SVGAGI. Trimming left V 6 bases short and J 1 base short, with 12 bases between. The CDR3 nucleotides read TGTGCCAGCAGAAGGGGGATGATGAACACCGGGGAGCTGTTTTTT. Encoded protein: CASRRGMMNTGELFF.

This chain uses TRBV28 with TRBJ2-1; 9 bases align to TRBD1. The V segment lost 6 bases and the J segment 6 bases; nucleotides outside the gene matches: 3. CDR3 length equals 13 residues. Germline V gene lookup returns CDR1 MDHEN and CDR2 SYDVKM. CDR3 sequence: CASSPGQGNEQFF. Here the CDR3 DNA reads TGTGCCAGCAGCCCGGGACAGGGCAATGAGCAGTTCTTC. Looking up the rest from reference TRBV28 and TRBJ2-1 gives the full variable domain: DVKVTQSSRYLVKRTGEKVFLECVQDMDHENMFWYRQDPGLGLRLIYFSYDVKMKEKGDIPEGYSVSREKKERFSLILESASTNQTSMYLCASSPGQGNEQFFGPGTRLTVL.

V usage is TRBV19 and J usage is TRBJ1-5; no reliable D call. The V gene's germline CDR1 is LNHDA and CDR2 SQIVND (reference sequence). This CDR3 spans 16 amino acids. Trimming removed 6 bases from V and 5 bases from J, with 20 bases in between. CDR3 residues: CASSEGLGEVDQPQHF. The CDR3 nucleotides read TGTGCCAGTAGCGAGGGCCTCGGGGAGGTAGATCAGCCCCAGCATTTT.

CDR3 nucleotides: TGTGCCAGTAGTATCTTTCCTGGCAACTACGAGCAGTACTTC. It yields the protein CASSIFPGNYEQYF. The V and J genes are TRBV19 and TRBJ2-7; D unresolved. The V gene lost 3 bases and the J gene lost 3 bases, with 12 bases spanning the gap. The CDR3 is 14 residues long. The V gene's germline CDR1 is LNHDA and CDR2 SQIVND (reference sequence).

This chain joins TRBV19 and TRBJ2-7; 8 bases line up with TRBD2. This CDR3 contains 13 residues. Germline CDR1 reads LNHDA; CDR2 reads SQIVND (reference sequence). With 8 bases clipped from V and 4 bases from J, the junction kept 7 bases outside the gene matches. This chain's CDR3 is CASWPGGDYEQYF. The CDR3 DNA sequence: TGTGCCAGTTGGCCGGGAGGGGATTACGAGCAGTACTTC.

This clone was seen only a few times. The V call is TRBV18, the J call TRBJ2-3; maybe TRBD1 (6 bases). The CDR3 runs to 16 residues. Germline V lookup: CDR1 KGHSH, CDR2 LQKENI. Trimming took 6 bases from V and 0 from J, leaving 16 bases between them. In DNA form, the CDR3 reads TGTGCCAGCTCCGCAATACAGGGCGCTAGCACAGATACGCAGTATTTT. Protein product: CASSAIQGASTDTQYF. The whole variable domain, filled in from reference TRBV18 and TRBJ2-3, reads NAGVMQNPRHLVRRRGQEARLRCSPMKGHSHVYWYRQLPEEGLKFMVYLQKENIIDESGMPKERFSAEFPKEGPSILRIQQVVRGDSAAYFCASSAIQGASTDTQYFGPGTRLTVL.

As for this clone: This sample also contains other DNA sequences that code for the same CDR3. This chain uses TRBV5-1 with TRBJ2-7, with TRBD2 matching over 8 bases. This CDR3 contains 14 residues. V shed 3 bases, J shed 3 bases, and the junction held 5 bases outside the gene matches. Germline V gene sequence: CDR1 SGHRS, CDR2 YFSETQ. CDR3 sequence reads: CASSSAGTSYEQYF. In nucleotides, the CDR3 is TGCGCCAGCAGCTCAGCCGGGACTAGCTACGAGCAGTACTTC.

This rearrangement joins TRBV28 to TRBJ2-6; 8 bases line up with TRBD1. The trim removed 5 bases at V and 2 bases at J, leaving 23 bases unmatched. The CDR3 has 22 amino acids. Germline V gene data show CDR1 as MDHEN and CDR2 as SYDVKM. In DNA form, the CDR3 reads TGTGCCAGCAGTACTCCCTTGGACCTACAGGGGGGATATATTACTGGGGCCAACGTCCTGACTTTC. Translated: CASSTPLDLQGGYITGANVLTF.

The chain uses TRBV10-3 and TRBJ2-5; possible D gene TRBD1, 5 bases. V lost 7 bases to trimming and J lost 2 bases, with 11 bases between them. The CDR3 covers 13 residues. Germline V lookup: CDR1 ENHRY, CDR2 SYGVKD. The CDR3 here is CAINGQGQETQYF. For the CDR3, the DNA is TGTGCCATCAACGGGCAGGGACAAGAGACCCAGTACTTC.

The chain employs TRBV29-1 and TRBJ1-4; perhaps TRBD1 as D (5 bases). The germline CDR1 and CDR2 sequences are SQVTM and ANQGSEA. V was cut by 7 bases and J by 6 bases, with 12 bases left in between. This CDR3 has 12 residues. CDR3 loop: CSAGTGDEKLFF. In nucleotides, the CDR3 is TGCAGCGCAGGGACTGGGGATGAAAAACTGTTTTTT.

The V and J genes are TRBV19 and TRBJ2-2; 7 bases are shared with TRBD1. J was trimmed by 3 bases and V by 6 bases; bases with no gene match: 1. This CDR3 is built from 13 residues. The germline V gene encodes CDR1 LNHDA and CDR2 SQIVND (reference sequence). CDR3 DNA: TGTGCCAGTAGAGGGACAGACACCGGGGAGCTGTTTTTT. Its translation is CASRGTDTGELFF. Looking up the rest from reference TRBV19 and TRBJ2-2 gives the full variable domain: DGGITQSPKYLFRKEGQNVTLSCEQNLNHDAMYWYRQDPGQGLRLIYYSQIVNDFQKGDIAEGYSVSREKKESFPLTVTSAQKNPTAFYLCASRGTDTGELFFGEGSRLTVL.

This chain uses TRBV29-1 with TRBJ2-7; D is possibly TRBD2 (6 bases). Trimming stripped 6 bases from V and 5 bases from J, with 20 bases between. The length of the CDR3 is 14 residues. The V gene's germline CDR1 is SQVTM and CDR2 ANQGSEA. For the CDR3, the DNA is TGCAGCGTCCCCGTGGGGGGTAGTTCCCACGAGCAGTACTTC. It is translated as CSVPVGGSSHEQYF.

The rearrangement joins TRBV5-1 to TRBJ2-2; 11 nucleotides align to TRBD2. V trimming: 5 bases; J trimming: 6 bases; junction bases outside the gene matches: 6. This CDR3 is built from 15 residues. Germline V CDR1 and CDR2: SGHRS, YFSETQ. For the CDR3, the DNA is TGCGCCAGCAGTCCTTTAGCGGGAGGGCCCGGGGAGCTGTTTTTT. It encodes CASSPLAGGPGELFF. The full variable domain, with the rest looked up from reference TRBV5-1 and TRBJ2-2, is KAGVTQTPRYLIKTRGQQVTLSCSPISGHRSVSWYQQTPGQGLQFLFEYFSETQRNKGNFPGRFSGRQFSNSRSEMNVSTLELGDSALYLCASSPLAGGPGELFFGEGSRLTVL.

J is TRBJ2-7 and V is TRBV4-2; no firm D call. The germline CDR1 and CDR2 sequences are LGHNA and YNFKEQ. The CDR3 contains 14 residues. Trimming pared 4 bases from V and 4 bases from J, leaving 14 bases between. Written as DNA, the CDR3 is TGTGCCAGCAGCCCCTCAGGCTTTACTTACGAGCAGTACTTC. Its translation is CASSPSGFTYEQYF.

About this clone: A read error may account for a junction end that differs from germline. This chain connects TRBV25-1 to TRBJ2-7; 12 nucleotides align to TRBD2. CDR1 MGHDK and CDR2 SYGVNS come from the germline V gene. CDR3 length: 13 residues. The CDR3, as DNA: TGTGCCAGCAGTGAATCGACTAGCGGGAGTATGAACTTC. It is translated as CASSESTSGSMNF.

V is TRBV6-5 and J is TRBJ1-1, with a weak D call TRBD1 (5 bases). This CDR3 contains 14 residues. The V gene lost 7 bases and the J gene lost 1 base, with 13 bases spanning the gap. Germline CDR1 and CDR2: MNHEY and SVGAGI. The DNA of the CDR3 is TGTGCCAGCAAGGCTGGGCAGGGGAACACTGAAGCTTTCTTT. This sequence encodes CASKAGQGNTEAFF.

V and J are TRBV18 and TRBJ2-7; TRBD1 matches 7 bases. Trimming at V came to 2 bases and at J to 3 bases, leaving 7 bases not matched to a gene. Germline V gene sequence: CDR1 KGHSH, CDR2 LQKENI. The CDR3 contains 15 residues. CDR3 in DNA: TGTGCCAGCTCACCAGAATCCGGGACAGTCTACGAGCAGTACTTC. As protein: CASSPESGTVYEQYF.

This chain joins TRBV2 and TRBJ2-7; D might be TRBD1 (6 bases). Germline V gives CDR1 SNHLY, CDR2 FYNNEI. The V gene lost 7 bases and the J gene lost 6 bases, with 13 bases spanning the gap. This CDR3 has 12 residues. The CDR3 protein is CASKRTATEQYF. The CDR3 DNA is TGTGCCAGCAAGAGGACAGCCACCGAGCAGTACTTC.